This TCR beta chain appears in the sequencing data of a study of cytomegalovirus exposure and HLA in healthy donors. PCR employed 60 Vbeta and 13 Jbeta primers. TCRdb's table, derived via immunoSEQ multiplex PCR, lists solely in-frame clones and lacks some. The sample yields fewer than 140,000 clones, roughly four fifths seen once. Germline CDR1 reads GTSNPN; CDR2 reads SVGIG (reference sequence). The CDR3 has 15 residues. Between the trimmed V and J ends, which lost 5 bases and 6 bases, there was a span of 17 bases. This receptor was taken from a man aged 50 or older in good health and CMV-seronegative. The rearrangement joins TRBV30 to TRBJ1-6; D gene uncertain. Sequencing input: PBMCs. CDR3 nucleotides: TGTGCCTGGCGCTTCACCGCGCGGAGTAATTCACCCCTCCACTTT. Amino acid sequence: CAWRFTARSNSPLHF. Variable domain in full (rest from reference TRBV30 and TRBJ1-6): SQTIHQWPATLVQPVGSPLSLECTVEGTSNPNLYWYRQAAGRGLQLLFYSVGIGQISSEVPQNLSASRPQDRQFILSSKKLLLSDSGFYLCAWRFTARSNSPLHFGNGTRLTVT.